This T cell receptor (beta chain) emerged from a study of T cell clonotyping in hematopoietic cell transplantation. Study in general: Recipients' pretransplant samples followed cytoreduction. Study-level points and caveats: Pathologically expanded recipient clonotypes increased progressively from day 30 to day 180 as diversity fell. Few recipient clonotypes overlapped donors; over 97% were de novo at given depth. Higher Inverse Simpson Index values in graft donor and pretransplant recipient predicted broader posttransplant TCR diversity.

About this clone itself: Its antigen is unidentified.

Some clones are missing from TCRdb's copy, which holds only in-frame ones; the method was immunoSEQ multiplex PCR. The data contain about 27,000 clones, 60% to 80% of them seen just once; the ten biggest clones take up approximately 5.9%. Regarding time point: recipient sample about 28 days before transplant, after cytoreduction. This CDR3 spans 14 amino acids. V shed 6 bases and J 4 bases; nucleotides not matched to a gene: 8. The germline V gene encodes CDR1 MGHDK and CDR2 SYGVNS. The receptor's source is a man in his fifties or sixties with myelodysplastic syndrome. Some clones in this sample may be carry-over from other donors' samples. The input for sequencing was peripheral blood mononuclear cells, taken before stem cell transplant. This chain connects TRBV25-1 to TRBJ1-2, with TRBD1 identical over 7 bases. CDR3: CASSDTGVPYGYTF. Here the CDR3 DNA reads TGTGCCAGCAGCGATACAGGGGTCCCCTATGGCTACACCTTC.